The 26 T cell receptor beta chains below were found in one sample sequenced in a study of cytomegalovirus exposure and HLA in healthy donors. PCR primers comprised 60 Vbeta and 13 Jbeta primers. Method: immunoSEQ multiplex PCR; TCRdb's copy keeps in-frame clones and lacks some. The listing contains about 78,000 clones. Sequencing was carried out using PBMCs. These receptors originate from a female donor in good health and CMV-seropositive.

The J gene is TRBJ2-7, the V gene TRBV4-1; TRBD2 matches at 9 bases. CDR1 is MGHRA, CDR2 YSYEKL, per germline. CDR3 length: 17 residues. V lost 0 bases to trimming and J lost 5 bases; unmatched junction nucleotides: 11. The CDR3 spells CASSQEGVAGVRNEQYF. The CDR3 nucleotides read TGCGCCAGCAGCCAAGAGGGGGTAGCGGGAGTTAGGAACGAGCAGTACTTC.

This chain connects TRBV5-1 to TRBJ2-6; tentative D call: TRBD1 (6 bases). The CDR3 length is 15 residues. The V gene's germline CDR1 is SGHRS and CDR2 YFSETQ. Between the trimmed V and J ends, which lost 4 bases and 3 bases, there was a span of 11 bases. The CDR3 sequence: CASSHPDSGANVLTF. Here the CDR3 DNA reads TGCGCCAGCAGCCATCCGGACAGTGGGGCCAACGTCCTGACTTTC.

This chain links TRBV18 with TRBJ2-4; tentatively, D is TRBD2 (5 bases). The CDR3 sequence is 14 residues long. Germline CDR1 and CDR2: KGHSH and LQKENI. With 4 bases removed from V and 5 bases from J, the gap between germline ends came to 12 bases. The DNA for the CDR3 is TGTGCCAGCTCACGGGGAGTTAGCGAAAACATTCAGTACTTC. Translating gives CASSRGVSENIQYF.

V and J are TRBV9 and TRBJ2-1, with 7 positions matching TRBD2. Germline V gene sequence: CDR1 SGDLS, CDR2 YYNGEE. J was trimmed by 5 bases and V by 4 bases; bases with no gene match: 9. The CDR3 has 15 residues. Written as DNA, the CDR3 is TGTGCCAGCAGCTCTCCGGGGGGAGCCGACAATGAGCAGTTCTTC. Protein product: CASSSPGGADNEQFF.

J is TRBJ2-7 and V is TRBV12-5; 8 bases are a match to TRBD1. The V gene's germline CDR1 is LGHNT and CDR2 FRNRAP. V lost 7 bases and J lost 2; bases outside the gene matches: 7. The CDR3 runs to 14 residues. The CDR3, as DNA: TGTGCTAGTGTCCCGACAGGGGCGACCTACGAGCAGTACTTC. Its translation is CASVPTGATYEQYF.

V and J are TRBV5-1 and TRBJ1-1, with D possibly being TRBD1 (6 bases). Trimming left V 4 bases short and J 5 bases short, with 21 bases between. Germline loops: CDR1 SGHRS, CDR2 YFSETQ. This CDR3 region has 16 residues. CDR3 sequence: CASSPSRGGAGTEAFF. CDR3 coding DNA: TGCGCCAGCAGCCCATCCCGGGGGGGGGCGGGGACTGAAGCTTTCTTT.

This chain uses TRBV11-2 with TRBJ1-1; 11 nucleotides align to TRBD1. The CDR3 contains 13 residues. J lost 9 bases, V lost 3 bases, and 3 bases had no gene match. The germline V gene encodes CDR1 SGHAT and CDR2 FQNNGV. CDR3 sequence (DNA): TGTGCCAGCAGCTTGGGACAGGGGGGGAAAGCTTTCTTT. Translated: CASSLGQGGKAFF.

The rearrangement joins TRBV6-6 to TRBJ1-2; 11 nucleotides agree with TRBD1. Germline lookup yields CDR1 MNHNY and CDR2 SVGAGI (reference sequence). V shed 4 bases and J 3 bases; nucleotides not matched to a gene: 1. The CDR3 totals 14 residues. CDR3 in amino acids: CASSWGQGDYGYTF. In nucleotides, the CDR3 is TGTGCCAGCAGTTGGGGACAGGGGGACTATGGCTACACCTTC.

The chain links TRBV6-6 to TRBJ1-5; no reliable D call. Trimming stripped 6 bases from V and 0 bases from J, with 6 bases between. Germline values: CDR1 MNHNY, CDR2 SVGAGI (reference sequence). This CDR3 contains 13 residues. Here the CDR3 DNA reads TGTGCCAGCAGCCTAGATAGCAATCAGCCCCAGCATTTT. Protein: CASSLDSNQPQHF.

In DNA, the CDR3 is TGTGCCAGCAGTTTAGGCCCCAGGGGGAATCAGCCCCAGCATTTT. The encoded protein is CASSLGPRGNQPQHF. The rearrangement uses TRBV27 and TRBJ1-5; TRBD1 matches 7 bases. CDR3 length: 15 amino acids. Germline values: CDR1 MNHEY, CDR2 SMNVEV (reference sequence). V lost 2 bases, J lost 4 bases, and 5 bases stayed unmatched.

V gene TRBV30 combines with J gene TRBJ2-7; TRBD1 might be the D (5 bases). The CDR3 runs to 14 residues. Per germline, CDR1 GTSNPN and CDR2 SVGIG (reference sequence). The V end was cut by 3 bases, the J end by 5 bases, with 17 bases between. For the CDR3, the DNA is TGTGCCTGGAGGGAGACAGAACGAGTCCACGAGCAGTACTTC. Its protein product is CAWRETERVHEQYF. The variable domain in full, completed from reference TRBV30 and TRBJ2-7, reads SQTIHQWPATLVQPVGSPLSLECTVEGTSNPNLYWYRQAAGRGLQLLFYSVGIGQISSEVPQNLSASRPQDRQFILSSKKLLLSDSGFYLCAWRETERVHEQYFGPGTRLTVT.

The chain recombines TRBV4-1 with TRBJ2-2; weak D call: TRBD1 (5 bases). Germline-derived CDR1 and CDR2 are MGHRA and YSYEKL. The CDR3 is 16 residues long. V lost 4 bases to trimming and J lost 2 bases, with 14 bases between them. The CDR3 nucleotides are TGCGCCAGCAGCCCCCTGTGGACACTTAACACCGGGGAGCTGTTTTTT. Its translation: CASSPLWTLNTGELFF.

CDR3 residues: CASSPGQGPAEQYF. Written as DNA, the CDR3 is TGTGCCAGCAGTCCGGGACAGGGGCCGGCCGAGCAGTACTTC. The chain links TRBV27 to TRBJ2-7; 10 bases align to TRBD1. The CDR3 consists of 14 residues. The germline CDR1 and CDR2 sequences are MNHEY and SMNVEV (reference sequence). The junction had 7 bases not matched to a gene; V was cut back by 5 bases and J by 6 bases.

In nucleotides, the CDR3 is TGTGCCAGTAGTATAGGAGCGGGGGGGCACCGGACCCAGTACTTC. As protein: CASSIGAGGHRTQYF. The chain carries TRBV19 and TRBJ2-5; 10 bases align to TRBD2. CDR1 and CDR2 from the germline V gene are LNHDA and SQIVND (reference sequence). Trimming at V came to 1 base and at J to 7 bases, leaving 6 bases not matched to a gene. The CDR3 length is 15 residues.

The gene calls are TRBV27 and TRBJ2-2; 13 nucleotides match TRBD2. The germline V gene encodes CDR1 MNHEY and CDR2 SMNVEV (reference sequence). With 5 bases clipped from V and 5 bases from J, the junction kept 5 bases outside the gene matches. This CDR3 is 16 amino acids long. CDR3: CASSPGLAGRTGELFF. The DNA of the CDR3 is TGTGCCAGCAGTCCGGGACTAGCGGGACGAACCGGGGAGCTGTTTTTT.

This rearrangement joins TRBV10-1 to TRBJ1-2, with 8 bases aligning to TRBD1. Trimming at V came to 6 bases and at J to 6 bases, leaving 12 bases not matched to a gene. The length of the CDR3 is 15 residues. The germline CDR1 and CDR2 sequences are WNHNN and SYGVQD (reference sequence). For the CDR3, the DNA is TGCGCCAGCAGCCCAGGGGGCGACAGGGTCCATGGCTACACCTTC. Translation gives CASSPGGDRVHGYTF.

The V gene is TRBV13, the J gene TRBJ2-1, with a tentative D call TRBD2 (6 bases). The CDR3 loop spans 17 amino acids. Trimming pared 2 bases from V and 8 bases from J, leaving 22 bases between. Per the germline V gene, CDR1 is PRHDT and CDR2 is FYEKMQ (reference sequence). The DNA for the CDR3 is TGTGCCAGCAGCTTAACCGGCTTGACTAGTCGGAGGGATGAGCAGTTCTTC. Translated, it gives CASSLTGLTSRRDEQFF.

This sequence joins TRBV5-1 and TRBJ2-7; 15 bases match TRBD2. Unmatched junction bases numbered 6, after V lost 4 bases and J lost 4 bases. Germline V gene lookup returns CDR1 SGHRS and CDR2 YFSETQ. This CDR3 is 16 amino acids long. The CDR3 sequence: CASSPGLAGGDYEQYF. The CDR3 nucleotides are TGCGCCAGCAGCCCGGGACTAGCGGGAGGCGATTACGAGCAGTACTTC.

This sequence joins TRBV18 and TRBJ2-7; a possible D gene is TRBD1 (6 bases). CDR3 length: 14 amino acids. V lost 1 base to trimming and J lost 7 bases, with 14 bases between them. Per germline, CDR1 KGHSH and CDR2 LQKENI. CDR3 coding DNA: TGTGCCAGCTCACCACGGGACACGGGTCGGGAGCAGTACTTC. It specifies CASSPRDTGREQYF.

J is TRBJ2-7 and V is TRBV19; D is ambiguous. Trimming removed 2 bases at V and 2 bases at J, with 7 bases between. The CDR3 contains 13 residues. CDR1 is LNHDA, CDR2 SQIVND, per germline (reference sequence). CDR3 sequence (DNA): TGTGCCAGTAGTATAACCAGGACCTACGAGCAGTACTTC. Protein product: CASSITRTYEQYF.

The V call is TRBV12-5, the J call TRBJ2-6; D gene uncertain. The CDR3 length is 15 residues. V was pared by 6 bases and J by 0 bases, with 9 bases between. CDR1 LGHNT and CDR2 FRNRAP come from the germline V gene. This chain's CDR3 is CASGSSGSGANVLTF. The CDR3 bases are TGTGCTAGTGGATCTTCGGGCTCTGGGGCCAACGTCCTGACTTTC.

The chain joins TRBV6-1 to TRBJ2-7; 11 bases are a match to TRBD2. The CDR3 is 15 residues long. Looked up from germline, CDR1 is MNHNS and CDR2 is SASEGT. The V gene end was trimmed by 6 bases and the J gene end by 4 bases; junction bases not matched to a gene: 8. CDR3 protein: CASRDISGGAYEQYF. The CDR3 DNA follows: TGTGCCAGCAGAGATATTAGCGGGGGGGCATACGAGCAGTACTTC.

The J gene is TRBJ2-1, the V gene TRBV7-2; 12 bases line up with TRBD2. Looked up from germline, CDR1 is SGHTA and CDR2 is FQGNSA. The CDR3 totals 18 residues. V shed 1 base and J 5 bases; nucleotides not matched to a gene: 9. The CDR3 here is CASSLGKLAGGLDNEQFF. As DNA, the CDR3 is TGTGCCAGCAGCTTAGGGAAACTAGCGGGGGGACTAGACAATGAGCAGTTCTTC.

The rearrangement joins TRBV29-1 to TRBJ1-1, with TRBD1 matching over 7 bases. The CDR3 is 12 residues long. V dropped 7 bases and J dropped 6; count of bases not matched to a gene: 8. Germline V lookup: CDR1 SQVTM, CDR2 ANQGSEA. As DNA, the CDR3 is TGCAGCGCGAACAGGGGTCGCGCTGAAGCTTTCTTT. Translated: CSANRGRAEAFF.

The rearrangement uses TRBV29-1 and TRBJ2-3; D is unresolved. Trimming took 7 bases from V and 5 from J, leaving 16 bases between them. Germline CDR1 reads SQVTM; CDR2 reads ANQGSEA. The CDR3 covers 13 residues. CDR3 sequence: CSALGDLVDTQYF. CDR3 sequence (DNA): TGCAGCGCCCTAGGCGATTTGGTAGATACGCAGTATTTT.

The genes are TRBV11-3 and TRBJ2-3, with D possibly being TRBD2 (6 bases). Germline CDR1 SGHNT, CDR2 YENEEA. This CDR3 contains 16 residues. Trimming shortened V by 1 base and J by 0 bases, and 11 bases separated the two germline ends. This CDR3 is CASSLGGDSSTDTQYF. The CDR3 DNA reads as TGTGCCAGCAGCTTAGGAGGGGACTCTAGCACAGATACGCAGTATTTT.